These 32 T cell receptor beta chains share one sample of origin, sequenced in a study of spatial heterogeneity in lung cancer. Study results and caveats: Mutation counts in tumors were tracked by counts of expanded intratumoral alpha and beta TCRs.

The time point was: sample taken at primary tumor resection. In TCRdb, the 5' RACE reads were re-called with MiXCR into one record per CDR3 protein. The sample yields about 20,000 distinct CDR3 sequences, around 6.8% seen once. These receptors are not linked to any known antigen. Material: lung tumor tissue, obtained at surgery. Every receptor here comes from a male donor with early-stage non-small cell lung cancer.

This clonotype came up many times. V gene TRBV7-2 combines with J gene TRBJ2-2, with 8 bases lining up with TRBD1. Germline trimming cut 1 base from V and 6 bases from J; bases unmatched to any gene: 1. Germline assignment: CDR1 SGHTA and CDR2 FQGNSA. The CDR3 covers 14 residues. DNA of the CDR3: TGTGCCAGCAGCTTAGGGACAGGGTCCGGGGAGCTGTTTTTT. Residues: CASSLGTGSGELFF.

At least ten counts were recorded for this clonotype. The chain combines TRBV7-2 with TRBJ2-6; D not resolved. The CDR3 contains 14 residues. V shed 4 bases and J shed 1 base, with 5 bases lying between them. Germline loops: CDR1 SGHTA, CDR2 FQGNSA. This CDR3 is CASSSLSGANVLTF. The CDR3 DNA follows: TGTGCCAGCAGCTCCTTGTCTGGGGCCAACGTCCTGACTTTC.

Only a few counts were recorded for this clonotype. The chain couples TRBV5-1 to TRBJ1-4, with D perhaps matching TRBD1 (5 bases). Per the germline V gene, CDR1 is SGHRS and CDR2 is YFSETQ. The CDR3 has 17 amino acids. Between the trimmed V and J ends, which lost 0 bases and 3 bases, there was a span of 15 bases. The chain's CDR3 is CASSLGGRARANEKLFF. The CDR3 nucleotides read TGCGCCAGCAGCTTGGGGGGTAGGGCCAGGGCTAATGAAAAACTGTTTTTT.

This clonotype appeared many times. CDR3 DNA: TGTGCCAGCAGATCGACTGGAGGCCACAATGAGCAGTTCTTC. Protein: CASRSTGGHNEQFF. The V and J genes are TRBV6-5 and TRBJ2-1; the D gene is possibly TRBD2 (5 bases). V shed 6 bases and J shed 5 bases, with 14 bases lying between them. The CDR3 spans 14 residues. CDR1 is MNHEY, CDR2 SVGAGI, per germline.

This clonotype is medium-sized by share. Written as DNA, the CDR3 is TGTGCCAGCAGCCAAAGTATGGGGGGCCCCACCTACAATGAGCAGTTCTTC. Translated: CASSQSMGGPTYNEQFF. The chain combines TRBV4-2 with TRBJ2-1; D is perhaps TRBD1 or TRBD2 (6 bases each). Germline V gene lookup returns CDR1 LGHNA and CDR2 YNFKEQ. The CDR3 runs 17 residues. Between the trimmed V and J ends, which lost 2 bases and 2 bases, there was a span of 16 bases.

The chain links TRBV28 to TRBJ2-4; D is unclear. The CDR3 is 14 amino acids. Looked up from germline, CDR1 is MDHEN and CDR2 is SYDVKM. V shed 5 bases and J shed 0 bases, with 8 bases lying between them. The CDR3 loop is CASSPELAKNIQYF. The CDR3 coding sequence is TGTGCCAGCAGTCCAGAGCTAGCCAAAAACATTCAGTACTTC.

This clonotype was counted at least ten times. The rearrangement joins TRBV5-1 to TRBJ1-1; tentative D call: TRBD1 (6 bases). The CDR3 loop spans 15 amino acids. In germline, CDR1 is SGHRS, CDR2 YFSETQ. V gave up 1 base and J gave up 5 bases, with 15 bases separating them. For the CDR3, the DNA is TGCGCCAGCAGCTTGAGTCGGGGGCGACGAACTGAAGCTTTCTTT. It codes for CASSLSRGRRTEAFF.

This clonotype was detected ten times or more. The V call is TRBV6-5, the J call TRBJ2-1; D is undetermined. The germline CDR1 and CDR2 sequences are MNHEY and SVGAGI. The CDR3 loop spans 11 amino acids. V lost 8 bases to trimming and J lost 4 bases, with 6 bases between them. CDR3 DNA sequence: TGTGCCAGCGCTACTTACAATGAGCAGTTCTTC. It translates to CASATYNEQFF.

This clonotype was recorded at least ten times. This chain links TRBV6-2 or TRBV6-3 with TRBJ1-5; D is possibly TRBD1 (5 bases). Germline V CDR1 and CDR2: MNHEY, SVGEGT. The CDR3 is 13 amino acids. Trimming shortened V by 7 bases and J by 4 bases, and 11 bases separated the two germline ends. The DNA of the CDR3 is TGTGCCAGCACCTGGGGGAAGAATCAGCCCCAGCATTTT. This encodes CASTWGKNQPQHF.

This clonotype was found many times. The chain combines TRBV7-2 with TRBJ2-7, with TRBD1 matching over 8 bases. Looked up from germline, CDR1 is SGHTA and CDR2 is FQGNSA. The trim removed 5 bases at V and 3 bases at J, leaving 6 bases unmatched. The length of the CDR3 is 14 residues. The DNA for the CDR3 is TGTGCCAGCAGCCGGGGACAGGCTCTCTACGAGCAGTACTTC. This codes for CASSRGQALYEQYF.

By sample fraction, this clonotype is medium-sized. The CDR3 spells CAIRGLAGSYEQYF. CDR3 nucleotide sequence: TGTGCCATCAGAGGACTAGCGGGTAGCTACGAGCAGTACTTC. The chain employs TRBV10-3 and TRBJ2-7; 11 bases are shared with TRBD2. Per germline, CDR1 ENHRY and CDR2 SYGVKD. The CDR3 loop spans 14 amino acids. J gave up 3 bases and V 6 bases, and 4 bases lay outside the gene matches.

This clonotype was recorded at least ten times. The J gene is TRBJ1-3, the V gene TRBV6-1; 7 bases match TRBD1. The germline CDR1 and CDR2 sequences are MNHNS and SASEGT. Trimming took 3 bases from V and 2 from J; bases not matched to a gene: 4. CDR3 length: 15 amino acids. Here the CDR3 reads CASSERRGTGNTIYF. The CDR3 DNA is TGTGCCAGCAGTGAGCGCAGGGGGACTGGAAACACCATATATTTT.

This clonotype was observed many times. This rearrangement joins TRBV11-3 to TRBJ1-1; possibly TRBD1 for D (6 bases). CDR1 is SGHNT and CDR2 is YENEEA in the germline V gene. Trimming shortened V by 5 bases and J by 1 base, and 11 bases separated the two germline ends. CDR3 size: 14 residues. CDR3 nucleotides: TGTGCCAGCAGCGCCCTACAGGGGAACACTGAAGCTTTCTTT. Protein: CASSALQGNTEAFF.

This clonotype was detected many times. This chain connects TRBV20-1 to TRBJ2-7, with 7 bases matching TRBD2. The junction had 10 bases not matched to a gene; V was cut back by 2 bases and J by 3 bases. The CDR3 runs 15 residues. The germline V gene has CDR1 DFQATT and CDR2 SNEGSKA (reference sequence). CDR3 nucleotide sequence: TGCAGTGCTAGATCACTGGCTAGCGGCGTCTACGAGCAGTACTTC. It codes for CSARSLASGVYEQYF.

The sample holds many counts of this clonotype. This rearrangement joins TRBV29-1 to TRBJ1-2; 7 bases are a match to TRBD1. Germline lookup yields CDR1 SQVTM and CDR2 ANQGSEA. The CDR3 is 15 residues long. V lost 7 bases to trimming and J lost 0 bases; unmatched junction nucleotides: 11. CDR3 nucleotide sequence: TGCAGCGGATATCAAAGCGACAGGGCTAACTATGGCTACACCTTC. This gives the protein CSGYQSDRANYGYTF.

This clonotype was recorded a few times. The chain employs TRBV20-1 and TRBJ2-3; 7 bases are shared with TRBD2. Germline V CDR1 and CDR2: DFQATT, SNEGSKA (reference sequence). The CDR3 is 15 amino acids. Trimming removed 3 bases from V and 5 bases from J; junction bases left unmatched: 11. CDR3 DNA: TGCAGTGCTAGTTTTAGCGGGCCGAGAGGAGATACGCAGTATTTT. This gives the protein CSASFSGPRGDTQYF.

This clonotype has ten or more counts. The V and J genes are TRBV3-1 and TRBJ1-1, with 8 bases aligning to TRBD1. V shed 4 bases, J shed 10 bases, and the junction held 5 bases outside the gene matches. Per germline, CDR1 LGHDT and CDR2 YNNKEL (reference sequence). This CDR3 contains 12 residues. CDR3 loop: CASSRPTGGAFF. The CDR3 nucleotides are TGTGCCAGCAGCCGTCCAACAGGGGGAGCTTTCTTT.

This clonotype has just a few counts. The chain links TRBV21-1 to TRBJ1-4. TRBV21-1 is recorded as a pseudogene. CDR3 length: 14 residues. DNA of the CDR3: TGTGCCAGCAGCAAAATAGGTCGCAATGAAAAACTGTTTTTT. It yields the protein CASSKIGRNEKLFF.

This clonotype was seen many times. This chain uses TRBV20-1 with TRBJ1-5; possible D gene TRBD1, 5 bases. Deletions cut 3 bases from V and 2 bases from J, with 8 bases between. Germline values: CDR1 DFQATT, CDR2 SNEGSKA (reference sequence). The CDR3 extends over 13 amino acids. In nucleotides, the CDR3 is TGCAGTGCTAGGGCGGGGGGCAATCAGCCCCAGCATTTT. Its protein product is CSARAGGNQPQHF.

The CDR3 coding sequence is TGTGCCAGCAGCTCCCGTGGGGGGGCCTACGAGCAGTACTTC. The encoded protein is CASSSRGGAYEQYF. The chain has TRBV7-2 and TRBJ2-7; 7 bases agree with TRBD2. The CDR3 has 14 amino acids. CDR1 is SGHTA and CDR2 is FQGNSA in the germline V gene. V dropped 4 bases and J dropped 2; count of bases not matched to a gene: 5.

This clonotype was detected many times. The V call is TRBV10-1, the J call TRBJ2-4; 9 nucleotides line up with TRBD1. Germline CDR1 reads WNHNN; CDR2 reads SYGVQD (reference sequence). V gave up 11 bases and J gave up 2 bases; unmatched junction bases: 13. The length of the CDR3 is 16 residues. CDR3 sequence (DNA): TGCGCCGGCCCCACAGGGGGCCTTAATTCCAAAAACATTCAGTACTTC. Protein: CAGPTGGLNSKNIQYF.

The V call is TRBV18, the J call TRBJ2-3; the D is unclear. CDR3 length: 14 amino acids. Germline values: CDR1 KGHSH, CDR2 LQKENI. The V and J ends lost 2 bases and 2 bases respectively, with 8 bases between them. The CDR3 DNA reads TGTGCCAGCTCACCAAACAGCCCCACAGATACGCAGTATTTT. It codes for CASSPNSPTDTQYF.

This clonotype was seen at least ten times. The junction departs from germline at one end; a sequencing error may be responsible. V usage is TRBV6-5 and J usage is TRBJ1-4; tentative D call: TRBD1 (5 bases). This CDR3 is 13 amino acids long. Germline CDR1 is MNHEY and CDR2 is SVGAGI. This CDR3 is CASTYGAGEKLFF. In nucleotides, the CDR3 is TGTGCCAGCACTTACGGGGCGGGTGAAAAACTGTTTTTT.

This clonotype was detected a few times. The chain carries TRBV24-1 and TRBJ2-5, with unresolved D. The CDR3 contains 14 residues. Trimming shortened V by 4 bases and J by 0 bases, and 8 bases separated the two germline ends. Germline CDR1 reads KGHDR; CDR2 reads SFDVKD. The CDR3 sequence: CATSESPDQETQYF. In nucleotides, the CDR3 is TGTGCCACCAGTGAGAGTCCAGACCAAGAGACCCAGTACTTC.

This rearrangement joins TRBV18 to TRBJ2-3, with no clear D. The V end was cut by 0 bases, the J end by 0 bases, with 1 base between. Germline CDR1 KGHSH, CDR2 LQKENI. There are 13 residues in the CDR3. This CDR3 is CASSPPSTDTQYF. In DNA form, the CDR3 reads TGTGCCAGCTCACCACCGAGCACAGATACGCAGTATTTT.

In its sample, this clonotype was seen many times. This sequence may be a read error, since a much larger clone differs from it by one base. The chain joins TRBV3-1 to TRBJ1-2; tentatively, D is TRBD1 (5 bases). Germline CDR1 LGHDT, CDR2 YNNKEL (reference sequence). The CDR3 runs to 13 residues. The CDR3 is CASSHPDSYGDTF. In DNA form, the CDR3 reads TGTGCCAGCAGCCACCCCGACAGCTATGGCGACACCTTC.

The table lists this clonotype with many counts. The chain is built from TRBV6-2 or TRBV6-3 and TRBJ1-6, with D hard to call. Germline CDR1 MNHEY, CDR2 SVGEGT. The V and J ends lost 2 bases and 7 bases respectively, with 3 bases between them. The CDR3 sequence is 12 residues long. The DNA of the CDR3 is TGTGCCAGCAGTTACCTGAATTCACCCCTCCACTTT. It codes for CASSYLNSPLHF.

The table lists this clonotype with many counts. This chain links TRBV6-2 or TRBV6-3 with TRBJ1-2; a possible D gene is TRBD1 (5 bases). Trimming left V 6 bases short and J 4 bases short, with 18 bases between. Looked up from germline, CDR1 is MNHEY and CDR2 is SVGEGT. This CDR3 contains 15 residues. The CDR3 nucleotides read TGTGCCAGCAGGTCCGGGGCCAATACCGGCTATGGCTACACCTTC. Protein sequence: CASRSGANTGYGYTF.

This clonotype appeared many times. V usage is TRBV19 and J usage is TRBJ1-2; possibly TRBD1 for D (5 bases). The CDR3 spans 13 residues. The germline V gene encodes CDR1 LNHDA and CDR2 SQIVND (reference sequence). Trimming took off 3 bases at V and 2 bases at J, with 7 bases between the two ends. The CDR3 is CASSIDSNYGYTF. CDR3 DNA sequence: TGTGCCAGTAGTATCGACAGCAACTATGGCTACACCTTC.

This clonotype was recorded at least ten times. This chain links TRBV20-1 with TRBJ1-2; no clear D gene. The V end was cut by 2 bases, the J end by 2 bases, with 12 bases between. Per the germline V gene, CDR1 is DFQATT and CDR2 is SNEGSKA (reference sequence). The CDR3 loop spans 14 amino acids. The CDR3 region is CSARILILNYGYTF. CDR3 DNA sequence: TGCAGTGCTAGAATCCTGATCCTGAACTATGGCTACACCTTC.

The genes are TRBV20-1 and TRBJ2-4; D is possibly TRBD1 (6 bases). Germline CDR1 reads DFQATT; CDR2 reads SNEGSKA (reference sequence). V was clipped by 7 bases and J by 0 bases, with 13 bases between them. The CDR3 extends over 14 amino acids. CDR3 protein: CSEQGPSAKNIQYF. DNA for the CDR3: TGCAGTGAACAGGGTCCGTCAGCCAAAAACATTCAGTACTTC.

This clonotype is medium-sized (0.01 to 0.1%) within its sample. V and J are TRBV7-2 and TRBJ2-5, with 11 positions matching TRBD2. There are 16 residues in the CDR3. V was clipped by 3 bases and J by 2 bases; unmatched bases: 5. Germline V gives CDR1 SGHTA, CDR2 FQGNSA. CDR3 DNA sequence: TGTGCCAGCAGCTTGCTAGCGGGGGGAGGGCAAGAGACCCAGTACTTC. Protein product: CASSLLAGGGQETQYF.